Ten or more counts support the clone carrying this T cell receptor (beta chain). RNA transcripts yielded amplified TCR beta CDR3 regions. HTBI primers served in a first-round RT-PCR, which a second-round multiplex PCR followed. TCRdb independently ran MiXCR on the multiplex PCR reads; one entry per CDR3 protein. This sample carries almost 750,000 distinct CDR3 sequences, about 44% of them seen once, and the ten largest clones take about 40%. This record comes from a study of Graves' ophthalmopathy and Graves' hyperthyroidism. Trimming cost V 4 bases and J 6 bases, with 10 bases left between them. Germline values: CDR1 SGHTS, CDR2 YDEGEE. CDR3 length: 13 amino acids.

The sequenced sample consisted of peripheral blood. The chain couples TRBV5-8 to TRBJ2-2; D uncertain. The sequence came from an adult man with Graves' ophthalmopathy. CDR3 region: CASSRRWAGELFF. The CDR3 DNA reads TGTGCCAGCAGCCGGCGGTGGGCCGGGGAGCTGTTTTTT.